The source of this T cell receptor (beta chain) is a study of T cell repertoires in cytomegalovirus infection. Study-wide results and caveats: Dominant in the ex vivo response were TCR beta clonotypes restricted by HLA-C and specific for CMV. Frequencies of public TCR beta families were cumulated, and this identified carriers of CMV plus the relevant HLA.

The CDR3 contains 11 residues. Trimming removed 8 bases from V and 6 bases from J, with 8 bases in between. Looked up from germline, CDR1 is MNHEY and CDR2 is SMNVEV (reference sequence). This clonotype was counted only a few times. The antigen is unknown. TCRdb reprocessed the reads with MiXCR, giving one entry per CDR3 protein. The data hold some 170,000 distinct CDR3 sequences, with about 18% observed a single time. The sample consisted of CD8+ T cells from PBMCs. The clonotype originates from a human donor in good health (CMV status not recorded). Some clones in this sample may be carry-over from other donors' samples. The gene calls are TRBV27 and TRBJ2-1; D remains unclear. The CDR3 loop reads CASQYTNEQFF. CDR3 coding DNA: TGTGCCAGCCAATATACCAATGAGCAGTTCTTC.